This is a list of T cell receptor beta chains from one sample in a study of CD8+ T cells in alopecia areata. The assay was immunoSEQ multiplex PCR, and TCRdb's table has in-frame clones only and misses some. The sample includes around 200,000 clones, 45% to 75% of them seen just once. Here the sequenced sample was CD4+ T cells sorted from blood, taken at week 4, from a patient treated with tofacitinib. Receptors were obtained from a human donor with alopecia areata. CDR3s include the opening cysteine and the closing phenylalanine or tryptophan. A D gene is named only where the DNA matches it firmly. Part of the rows lack a size; the others show once, few, many or a class for expanded clones.

d_gene: NA; v_gene: TRBV27; abundance: NA; j_gene: TRBJ2-6; CDR3nt: NA; CDR3aa: CASSAFGTGAGANVLTF
d_gene: NA; v_gene: TRBV4-3; abundance: NA; j_gene: TRBJ1-2; CDR3nt: TGCGCCAGCAGCCCCGCCGGGGGGGGAAACTATGGCTACACCTTC; CDR3aa: CASSPAGGGNYGYTF
d_gene: NA; v_gene: TRBV30; abundance: NA; j_gene: TRBJ2-3; CDR3nt: TGTGCCTGGAGCTCCGGGGGCGCAGGGGATACGCAGTATTTT; CDR3aa: CAWSSGGAGDTQYF
d_gene: NA; v_gene: TRBV2; abundance: few; j_gene: TRBJ2-2; CDR3nt: TGTGCCAGCAGTGATGGCAGGGAATTTGCCGGGGAGCTGTTTTTT; CDR3aa: CASSDGREFAGELFF
d_gene: TRBD1; v_gene: TRBV9; abundance: NA; j_gene: TRBJ2-5; CDR3nt: TGTGCCAGCAGCGCCTGGACAGGGGGCAGACAAGAGACCCAGTACTTC; CDR3aa: CASSAWTGGRQETQYF
d_gene: NA; v_gene: TRBV25-1; abundance: NA; j_gene: TRBJ2-1; CDR3nt: TGTGCCAGCAGTGACGCGGGGTCCAGCTCCTACAATGAGCAGTTCTTC; CDR3aa: CASSDAGSSSYNEQFF
d_gene: NA; v_gene: TRBV19; abundance: few; j_gene: TRBJ2-6; CDR3nt: TGTGCCAGTAGGGAAACCGAGCAGCTCGCTGGGGCCAACGTCCTGACTTTC; CDR3aa: CASRETEQLAGANVLTF
d_gene: TRBD1; v_gene: TRBV6-6; abundance: NA; j_gene: TRBJ1-1; CDR3nt: TGTGCCAGCAGTGATTCAGGGGGTCCTCACACGGAGGCTTTCTTT; CDR3aa: CASSDSGGPHTEAFF
d_gene: NA; v_gene: TRBV11-2; abundance: NA; j_gene: TRBJ1-2; CDR3nt: TGTGCCAGCAGCTTAGGGGGACCCAATTTCGGCTACACCTTC; CDR3aa: CASSLGGPNFGYTF
d_gene: TRBD2; v_gene: TRBV29-1; abundance: NA; j_gene: TRBJ2-2; CDR3nt: TGCAGCGTTTTGCGGGAGGGCCGGGACGGGGAGCTGTTTTTT; CDR3aa: CSVLREGRDGELFF
d_gene: TRBD2; v_gene: TRBV5-1; abundance: NA; j_gene: TRBJ2-3; CDR3nt: TGCGCCACCCCGCTGACACTAGCGCCGAACACAGATACGCAGTATTTT; CDR3aa: CATPLTLAPNTDTQYF
d_gene: NA; v_gene: TRBV28; abundance: NA; j_gene: TRBJ2-3; CDR3nt: TGTGCCAGCAGTCTCGGGGGGCAGGGTGGCAATACGCAGTATTTT; CDR3aa: CASSLGGQGGNTQYF
d_gene: TRBD2; v_gene: TRBV11-3; abundance: NA; j_gene: TRBJ2-7; CDR3nt: TGTGCCAGCGGCGGGAGGGCTGGCGAGCAGTACTTC; CDR3aa: CASGGRAGEQYF
d_gene: TRBD1; v_gene: TRBV5-7; abundance: NA; j_gene: TRBJ1-5; CDR3nt: TGTGCCAGCAGCGGTTCTAAGACAGGGGCGGGTAGCAATCAGCCCCAGCATTTT; CDR3aa: CASSGSKTGAGSNQPQHF
d_gene: TRBD2; v_gene: TRBV9; abundance: once; j_gene: TRBJ2-1; CDR3nt: TGTGCCAGCAGCACCTCGGGGCTAGCGGGAGGGGGAGCCTACAATGAGCAGTTCTTC; CDR3aa: CASSTSGLAGGGAYNEQFF
d_gene: TRBD1; v_gene: TRBV14; abundance: NA; j_gene: TRBJ1-1; CDR3nt: TGTGCCAGCAGCCAACCTCCGACAGGGTACTCGGTAGGCACTGAAGCTTTCTTT; CDR3aa: CASSQPPTGYSVGTEAFF
d_gene: NA; v_gene: TRBV30; abundance: NA; j_gene: TRBJ2-2; CDR3nt: TGTGCCTGGTCGAGCAGGGATACCGGGGAGCTGTTTTTT; CDR3aa: CAWSSRDTGELFF
d_gene: TRBD1; v_gene: TRBV30; abundance: once; j_gene: TRBJ1-1; CDR3nt: TGTGCCTGGAGTGTACAGGGGGCTGGCACTGAAGCTTTCTTT; CDR3aa: CAWSVQGAGTEAFF
d_gene: NA; v_gene: TRBV7-9; abundance: NA; j_gene: TRBJ1-1; CDR3nt: TGTGCCAGCAGTCTTGGGGCAGCGAACACTGAAGCTTTCTTT; CDR3aa: CASSLGAANTEAFF
d_gene: TRBD1; v_gene: TRBV7-9; abundance: NA; j_gene: TRBJ2-1; CDR3nt: TGTGCCAGCAGCTTAGTCGCGGGACAGGGCTCTTACAATGAGCAGTTCTTC; CDR3aa: CASSLVAGQGSYNEQFF
d_gene: NA; v_gene: TRBV20-1; abundance: NA; j_gene: TRBJ1-1; CDR3nt: TGCAGTGCTAGAAGGGACCGTGAAGCTTTCTTT; CDR3aa: CSARRDREAFF
d_gene: NA; v_gene: TRBV9; abundance: NA; j_gene: TRBJ2-2; CDR3nt: TGTGCCAGCAGCGACCCTCGACTAGTGATCGGGGAGCTGTTTTTT; CDR3aa: CASSDPRLVIGELFF
d_gene: TRBD2; v_gene: TRBV29-1; abundance: few; j_gene: TRBJ2-3; CDR3nt: TGCAGCGTTGACCAGCGGGAGGGCCTTGGTACGCAGTATTTT; CDR3aa: CSVDQREGLGTQYF
d_gene: NA; v_gene: TRBV30; abundance: NA; j_gene: TRBJ2-2; CDR3nt: TGTGCCTGGAGTTCGGGCAGGAGTAACACCGGGGAGCTGTTTTTT; CDR3aa: CAWSSGRSNTGELFF
d_gene: NA; v_gene: TRBV29-1; abundance: NA; j_gene: TRBJ2-7; CDR3nt: TGCAGCGTTGCCCGACAGGACTCTTACTACGAGCAGTACTTC; CDR3aa: CSVARQDSYYEQYF
d_gene: TRBD1; v_gene: TRBV30; abundance: NA; j_gene: TRBJ1-1; CDR3nt: TGTGCCTGGAAACAGGGGAATGAAGCTTTCTTT; CDR3aa: CAWKQGNEAFF
d_gene: NA; v_gene: TRBV29-1; abundance: few; j_gene: TRBJ2-3; CDR3nt: TGCAGCGTTGAGTCGTCCGCGGGACGGTCCACAGATACGCAGTATTTT; CDR3aa: CSVESSAGRSTDTQYF
d_gene: TRBD1; v_gene: TRBV30; abundance: NA; j_gene: TRBJ2-7; CDR3nt: TGTGCCTGGAGGCGACAGGGGGTGGGTTACGAGCAGTACTTC; CDR3aa: CAWRRQGVGYEQYF
d_gene: TRBD2; v_gene: TRBV27; abundance: many; j_gene: TRBJ2-2; CDR3nt: TGTGCCAGCAGTATCCTAGCGGGAGTGAACACCGGGGAGCTGTTTTTT; CDR3aa: CASSILAGVNTGELFF